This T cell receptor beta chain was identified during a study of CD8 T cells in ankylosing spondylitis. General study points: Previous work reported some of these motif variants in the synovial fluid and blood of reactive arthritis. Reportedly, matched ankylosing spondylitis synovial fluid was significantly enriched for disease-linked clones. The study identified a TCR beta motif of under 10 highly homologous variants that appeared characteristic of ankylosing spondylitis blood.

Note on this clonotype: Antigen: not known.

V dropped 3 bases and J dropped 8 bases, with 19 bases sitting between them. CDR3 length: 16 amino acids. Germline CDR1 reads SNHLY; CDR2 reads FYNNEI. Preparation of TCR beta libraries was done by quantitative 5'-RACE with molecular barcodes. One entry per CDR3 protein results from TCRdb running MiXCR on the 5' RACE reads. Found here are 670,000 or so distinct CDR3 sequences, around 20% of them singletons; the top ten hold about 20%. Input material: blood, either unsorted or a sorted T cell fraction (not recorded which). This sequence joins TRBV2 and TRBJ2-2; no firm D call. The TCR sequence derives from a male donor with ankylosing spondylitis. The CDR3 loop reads CASSDPRQGVRGELFF. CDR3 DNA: TGTGCCAGCAGTGACCCTCGACAAGGAGTCAGGGGGGAGCTGTTTTTT.